This entry concerns a single T cell receptor (beta chain). The source of the sample is a study of blood T cell repertoires in COVID-19. Study in general: Material from acute and convalescent COVID-19 was sourced from the United States, Italy and Spain.

Assay used: immunoSEQ multiplex PCR; TCRdb lists only in-frame clones, some missing. The table has about 24,000 clones, 86% seen once; the top ten hold about 30%. The CDR3 extends over 12 amino acids. The germline CDR1 and CDR2 sequences are LNHDA and SQIVND (reference sequence). V was trimmed by 3 bases and J by 15 bases, leaving 15 bases between them. The specimen sequenced was peripheral blood. The chain combines TRBV19 with TRBJ2-1, with a tentative D call TRBD1 (5 bases). This receptor was identified in a human donor with active COVID-19. The donor label of this sample is uncertain. In nucleotides, the CDR3 is TGTGCCAGTAGTATCGTGGCAGGGCTCGGGTTCTTC. Translated: CASSIVAGLGFF.